This T cell receptor (beta chain) was recovered during a study of cytomegalovirus exposure and HLA in healthy donors. General observations from the study: In vitro data verified a few CMV-associated chains as specific for CMV antigens.

Concerning this clone: Its target is not known.

The V gene's germline CDR1 is SNHLY and CDR2 FYNNEI. The CDR3 totals 16 residues. With 3 bases clipped from V and 4 bases from J, the junction kept 11 bases outside the gene matches. Primers included in the PCR were 60 Vbeta and 13 Jbeta primers. The assay was immunoSEQ multiplex PCR, and TCRdb's table has in-frame clones only and misses some. The table records some 130,000 clones, roughly 85% of them present only once. Donors had nominal health at sampling but likely had unrecorded immune exposures. The clonotype was recovered from a man aged 40-49 years in good health and CMV-seropositive. This chain links TRBV2 with TRBJ1-2; 7 nucleotides line up with TRBD1. The sequenced sample was PBMCs. DNA for the CDR3: TGTGCCAGCAGTGACTACAGGGGAGGACTTATCTATGGCTACACCTTC. This translates into CASSDYRGGLIYGYTF.